These 11 T cell receptor beta chains came from one sample sequenced in a study of identical twins. Via MiXCR, TCRdb re-called the 5' RACE reads, giving one row per CDR3 protein. The sample gives 700,000 to 950,000 distinct CDR3 sequences, 9% to 15% of which show up once; about 1.5% is in the top ten. This sample also belongs to another study, concerning yellow fever vaccine responses in identical twins.

The sample taken for sequencing was PBMCs. The receptors come from a woman younger than 35 in good health.

This clonotype turned up a few times. The genes are TRBV11-1 and TRBJ2-1; 8 nucleotides match TRBD1. The trim removed 5 bases at V and 0 bases at J, leaving 15 bases unmatched. Germline CDR1 SGHAT, CDR2 FQDESV (reference sequence). The length of the CDR3 is 19 residues. The CDR3 nucleotides are TGTGCCAGCAGCCCCCCATGGACAGGGCCTTCTAGCTCCTACAATGAGCAGTTCTTC. This encodes CASSPPWTGPSSSYNEQFF.

This clonotype was counted ten times or more. V and J are TRBV5-1 and TRBJ2-7, with a weak D call TRBD1 (5 bases). There are 14 residues in the CDR3. V was clipped by 1 base and J by 5 bases, with 13 bases between them. CDR1 and CDR2 from the germline V gene are SGHRS and YFSETQ. CDR3 nucleotide sequence: TGCGCCAGCAGCTTGACAAGTAACAGGAACGAGCAGTACTTC. Amino acid sequence: CASSLTSNRNEQYF.

In its sample, this clonotype was seen a few times. The rearrangement uses TRBV11-2 and TRBJ2-3; TRBD2 might be the D (6 bases). CDR3 length: 15 amino acids. From germline, CDR1 is SGHAT and CDR2 FQNNGV. The germline V and J ends were trimmed by 5 bases and 1 base, with 13 bases remaining between them. CDR3: CASSTPGDGTDTQYF. The CDR3 DNA follows: TGTGCCAGCAGCACCCCGGGGGACGGCACAGATACGCAGTATTTT.

The genes are TRBV7-9 and TRBJ1-4; no definite D call. Germline CDR1 reads SEHNR; CDR2 reads FQNEAQ (reference sequence). The CDR3 is made up of 14 amino acids. Deletions cut 5 bases from V and 8 bases from J, with 15 bases between. The CDR3 reads CASSVGGSGEKLFF. The DNA for the CDR3 is TGTGCCAGCAGCGTAGGCGGGAGTGGCGAAAAACTGTTTTTT. The variable domain in full, completed from reference TRBV7-9 and TRBJ1-4, reads DTGVSQNPRHKITKRGQNVTFRCDPISEHNRLYWYRQTLGQGPEFLTYFQNEAQLEKSRLLSDRFSAERPKGSFSTLEIQRTEQGDSAMYLCASSVGGSGEKLFFGSGTQLSVL.

This chain links TRBV12-3 or TRBV12-4 with TRBJ2-5; possible D gene TRBD2, 6 bases. V was clipped by 6 bases and J by 5 bases, with 16 bases between them. The CDR3 contains 14 residues. CDR3 DNA sequence: TGTGCCAGCAGACTAGGTGGTGGGGGGGAGACCCAGTACTTC. Protein sequence: CASRLGGGGETQYF.

This clonotype was detected only a few times. The chain employs TRBV16 and TRBJ2-3; D uncertain. This CDR3 contains 15 residues. V was cut by 0 bases and J by 6 bases, with 13 bases left in between. The germline V gene encodes CDR1 KGHSY and CDR2 FQNENV. The CDR3 here is CASSQSNIQADTQYF. In DNA form, the CDR3 reads TGTGCCAGCAGCCAATCCAACATACAAGCTGATACGCAGTATTTT.

This clonotype was detected only a few times. The chain employs TRBV9 and TRBJ2-5, with TRBD1 matching 8 bases. The CDR3 extends over 15 amino acids. Germline V gene lookup returns CDR1 SGDLS and CDR2 YYNGEE. The trim removed 0 bases at V and 2 bases at J, leaving 3 bases unmatched. CDR3 sequence reads: CASSVEGTGQETQYF. DNA for the CDR3: TGTGCCAGCAGCGTAGAGGGGACAGGTCAAGAGACCCAGTACTTC.

The chain recombines TRBV7-9 with TRBJ2-5, with a tentative D call TRBD1 (5 bases). In germline, CDR1 is SEHNR, CDR2 FQNEAQ (reference sequence). Trimming pared 5 bases from V and 2 bases from J, leaving 12 bases between. The CDR3 runs 14 residues. The CDR3: CASSHRQSQETQYF. The CDR3 coding sequence is TGTGCCAGCAGCCACCGACAGTCGCAAGAGACCCAGTACTTC.

The chain carries TRBV6-6 and TRBJ2-7; 7 bases agree with TRBD1. Germline values: CDR1 MNHNY, CDR2 SVGAGI (reference sequence). V gave up 5 bases and J gave up 5 bases; unmatched junction bases: 6. There are 13 residues in the CDR3. CDR3 nucleotides: TGTGCCAGCAGTCTTGGACAGGAGGACGAGCAGTACGTC. Translating it yields CASSLGQEDEQYV.

The chain couples TRBV5-1 to TRBJ2-1; 7 bases line up with TRBD2. The CDR3 is 16 residues long. Germline V gene data show CDR1 as SGHRS and CDR2 as YFSETQ. J gave up 8 bases and V 2 bases, and 13 bases lay outside the gene matches. The CDR3 spells CASSFREAGVWYEQFF. Written as DNA, the CDR3 is TGCGCCAGCAGCTTTCGCGAGGCGGGGGTTTGGTATGAGCAGTTCTTC.

This clonotype appeared a few times. This sequence joins TRBV4-1 and TRBJ2-7, with a tentative D call TRBD2 (5 bases). The germline CDR1 and CDR2 sequences are MGHRA and YSYEKL. The CDR3 runs to 15 residues. V was trimmed by 0 bases and J by 5 bases, leaving 14 bases between them. Here the CDR3 reads CASSQDRSGMDEQYF. The DNA of the CDR3 is TGCGCCAGCAGCCAAGATCGAAGCGGAATGGACGAGCAGTACTTC.